One TCR beta chain is described in this entry. Its antigen is unidentified. The CDR3 extends over 12 amino acids. Germline loops: CDR1 GTSNPN, CDR2 SVGIG (reference sequence). Between the trimmed V and J ends, which lost 3 bases and 8 bases, there was a span of 13 bases. Here immunoSEQ multiplex PCR was the method, and the copy in TCRdb shows in-frame clones only, minus some. The sample records 45,000 to 60,000 clones, 88% being singletons. Time point in this sample: week 35, safety follow-up. Topical imiquimod accompanied each vaccine dose, which consisted of 300 ug of mutant IDH1 20-mer peptide. Eight vaccine injections were given to patients in weeks 1, 3, 5, 7, 11, 15, 19 and 23. Donors' newly diagnosed IDH1-mutant WHO grade 3 or 4 astrocytomas lacked nuclear ATRX. The sample originates from a study of a mutant IDH1 vaccine in newly diagnosed glioma. The wider study: Sex distribution of treated patients was roughly 60% male and roughly 40% female; mean age was 40.4 years. The study held visit V12 at week 35 and visit V13 at week 47.

The rearrangement uses TRBV30 and TRBJ1-2; D gene ambiguous. The specimen comprised PBMCs, sampled from a glioma patient whose treatment included an IDH1 peptide vaccine. This clonotype originated in a woman aged 35 to 49 with glioma. The CDR3 is CAWRASIGGYTF. Here the CDR3 DNA reads TGTGCCTGGAGAGCCTCCATCGGGGGCTACACCTTC.